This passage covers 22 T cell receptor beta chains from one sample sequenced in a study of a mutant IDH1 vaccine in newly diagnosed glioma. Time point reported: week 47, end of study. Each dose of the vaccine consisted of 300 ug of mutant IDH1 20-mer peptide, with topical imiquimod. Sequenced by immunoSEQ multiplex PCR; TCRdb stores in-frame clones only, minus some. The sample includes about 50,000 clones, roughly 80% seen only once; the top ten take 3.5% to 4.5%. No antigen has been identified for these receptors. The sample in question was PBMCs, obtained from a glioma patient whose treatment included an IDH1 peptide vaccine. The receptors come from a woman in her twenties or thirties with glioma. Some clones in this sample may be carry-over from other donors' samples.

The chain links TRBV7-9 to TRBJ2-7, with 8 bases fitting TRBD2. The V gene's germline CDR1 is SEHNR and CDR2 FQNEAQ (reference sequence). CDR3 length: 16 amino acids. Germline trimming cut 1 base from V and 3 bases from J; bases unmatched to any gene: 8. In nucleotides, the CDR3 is TGTGCCAGCAGCTTAGGGGATAGCGGGAACGGCTACGAGCAGTACTTC. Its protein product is CASSLGDSGNGYEQYF.

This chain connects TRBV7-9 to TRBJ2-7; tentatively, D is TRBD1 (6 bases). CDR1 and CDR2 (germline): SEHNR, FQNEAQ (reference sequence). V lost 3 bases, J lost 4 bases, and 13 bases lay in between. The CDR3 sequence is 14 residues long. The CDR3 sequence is CASSFSQGQYEQYF. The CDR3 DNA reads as TGTGCCAGCAGCTTTTCCCAGGGGCAGTACGAGCAGTACTTC.

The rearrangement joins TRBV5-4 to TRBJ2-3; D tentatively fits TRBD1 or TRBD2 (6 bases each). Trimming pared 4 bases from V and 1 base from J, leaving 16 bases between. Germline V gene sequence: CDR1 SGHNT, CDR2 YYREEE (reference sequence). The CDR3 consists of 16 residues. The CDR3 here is CASSPGGGMRTDTQYF. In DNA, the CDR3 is TGTGCCAGCAGCCCTGGGGGCGGGATGCGCACAGATACGCAGTATTTT.

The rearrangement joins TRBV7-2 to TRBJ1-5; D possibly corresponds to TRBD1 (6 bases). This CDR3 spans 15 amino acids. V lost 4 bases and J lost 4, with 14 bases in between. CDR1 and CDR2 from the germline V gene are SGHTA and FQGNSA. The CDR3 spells CASSSGGGANQPQHF. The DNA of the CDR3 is TGTGCCAGCAGCTCCGGAGGGGGTGCTAATCAGCCCCAGCATTTT.

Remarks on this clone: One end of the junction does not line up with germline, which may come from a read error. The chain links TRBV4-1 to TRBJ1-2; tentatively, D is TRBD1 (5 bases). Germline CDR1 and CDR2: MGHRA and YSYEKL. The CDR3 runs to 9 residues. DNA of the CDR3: TGCGCCAGCAGCCAATGGGGGTGCTTC. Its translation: CASSQWGCF.

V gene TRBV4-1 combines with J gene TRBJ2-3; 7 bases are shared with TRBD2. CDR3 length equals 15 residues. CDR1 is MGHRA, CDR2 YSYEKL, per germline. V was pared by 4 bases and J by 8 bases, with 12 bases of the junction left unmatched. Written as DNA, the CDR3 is TGCGCCAGCAGCCCCACTCAGATGGGCGGGGGTACGCAGTATTTT. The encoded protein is CASSPTQMGGGTQYF.

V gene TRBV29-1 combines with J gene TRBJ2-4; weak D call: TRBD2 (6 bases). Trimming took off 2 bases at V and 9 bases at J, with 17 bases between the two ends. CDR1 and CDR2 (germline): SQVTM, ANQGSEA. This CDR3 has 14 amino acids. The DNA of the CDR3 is TGCAGCGTTGAAAAGGCGGGGAGGAACGCCATTCAGTACTTC. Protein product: CSVEKAGRNAIQYF.

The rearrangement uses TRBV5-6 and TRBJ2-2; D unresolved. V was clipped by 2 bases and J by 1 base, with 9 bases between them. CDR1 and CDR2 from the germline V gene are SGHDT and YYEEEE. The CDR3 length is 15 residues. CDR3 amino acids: CASSFEYLNTGELFF. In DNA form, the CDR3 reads TGTGCCAGCAGCTTCGAGTACCTGAACACCGGGGAGCTGTTTTTT.

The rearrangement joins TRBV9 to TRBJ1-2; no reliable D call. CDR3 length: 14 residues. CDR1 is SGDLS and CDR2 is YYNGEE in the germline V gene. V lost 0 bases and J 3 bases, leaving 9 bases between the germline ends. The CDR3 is CASSVESVDYGYTF. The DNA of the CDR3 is TGTGCCAGCAGCGTAGAGTCCGTCGACTATGGCTACACCTTC.

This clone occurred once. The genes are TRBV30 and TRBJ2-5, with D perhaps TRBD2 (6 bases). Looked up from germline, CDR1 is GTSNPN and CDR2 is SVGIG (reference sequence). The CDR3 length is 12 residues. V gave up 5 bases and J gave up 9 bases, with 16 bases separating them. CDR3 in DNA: TGTGCCTGGGGGGGGTCGGTATCATCCCAGTACTTC. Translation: CAWGGSVSSQYF.

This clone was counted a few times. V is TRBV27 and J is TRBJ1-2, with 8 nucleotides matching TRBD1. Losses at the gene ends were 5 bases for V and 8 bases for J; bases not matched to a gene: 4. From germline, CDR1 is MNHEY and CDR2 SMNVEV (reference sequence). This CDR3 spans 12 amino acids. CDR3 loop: CASSEDREGYTF. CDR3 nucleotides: TGTGCCAGCAGTGAGGACAGGGAGGGCTACACCTTC.

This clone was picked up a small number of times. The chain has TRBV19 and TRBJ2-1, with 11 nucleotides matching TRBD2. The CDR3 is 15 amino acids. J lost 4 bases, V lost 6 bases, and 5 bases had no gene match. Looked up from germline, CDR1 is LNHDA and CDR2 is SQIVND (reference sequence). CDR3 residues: CASRKTSGAYNEQFF. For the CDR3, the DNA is TGTGCCAGTAGGAAGACTAGCGGGGCATACAATGAGCAGTTCTTC. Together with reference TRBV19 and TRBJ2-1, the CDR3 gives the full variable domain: DGGITQSPKYLFRKEGQNVTLSCEQNLNHDAMYWYRQDPGQGLRLIYYSQIVNDFQKGDIAEGYSVSREKKESFPLTVTSAQKNPTAFYLCASRKTSGAYNEQFFGPGTRLTVL.

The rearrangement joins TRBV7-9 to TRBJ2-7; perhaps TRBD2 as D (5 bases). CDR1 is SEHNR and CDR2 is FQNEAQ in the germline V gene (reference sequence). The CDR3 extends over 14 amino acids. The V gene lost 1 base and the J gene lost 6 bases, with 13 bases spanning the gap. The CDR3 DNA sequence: TGTGCCAGCAGCTTAGGGCGGGTTGTAGGCGAGCAGTACTTC. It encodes CASSLGRVVGEQYF.

In nucleotides, the CDR3 is TGTGCCAGCAGCCCATATGACCAGCAAGAGACCCAGTACTTC. Residues: CASSPYDQQETQYF. This rearrangement joins TRBV11-3 to TRBJ2-5; D gene uncertain. V lost 5 bases, J lost 2 bases, and 12 bases lay in between. The CDR3 contains 14 residues. The germline V gene has CDR1 SGHNT and CDR2 YENEEA.

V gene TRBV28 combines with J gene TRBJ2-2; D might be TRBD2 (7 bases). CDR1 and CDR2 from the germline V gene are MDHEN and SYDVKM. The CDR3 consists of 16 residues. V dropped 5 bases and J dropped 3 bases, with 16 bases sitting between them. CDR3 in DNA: TGTGCCAGCAGTCAGAGCAGGGGAGGGTACACCGGGGAGCTGTTTTTT. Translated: CASSQSRGGYTGELFF. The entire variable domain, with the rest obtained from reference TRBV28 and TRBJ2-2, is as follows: DVKVTQSSRYLVKRTGEKVFLECVQDMDHENMFWYRQDPGLGLRLIYFSYDVKMKEKGDIPEGYSVSREKKERFSLILESASTNQTSMYLCASSQSRGGYTGELFFGEGSRLTVL.

In DNA form, the CDR3 reads TGTGCCAGTAGTTTAGGGACAGGTGGAACCTACGAGCAGTACTTC. It translates to CASSLGTGGTYEQYF. The chain recombines TRBV19 with TRBJ2-7, with TRBD1 identical over 8 bases. Germline V CDR1 and CDR2: LNHDA, SQIVND (reference sequence). Trimming took 5 bases from V and 2 from J; bases not matched to a gene: 8. The CDR3 totals 15 residues. Full variable domain (missing parts from reference TRBV19 and TRBJ2-7): DGGITQSPKYLFRKEGQNVTLSCEQNLNHDAMYWYRQDPGQGLRLIYYSQIVNDFQKGDIAEGYSVSREKKESFPLTVTSAQKNPTAFYLCASSLGTGGTYEQYFGPGTRLTVT.

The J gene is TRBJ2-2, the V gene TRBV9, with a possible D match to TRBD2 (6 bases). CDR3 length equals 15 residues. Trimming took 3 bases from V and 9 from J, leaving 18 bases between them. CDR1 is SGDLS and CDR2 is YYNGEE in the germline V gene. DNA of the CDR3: TGTGCCAGCAGCGAGGGCCCAGCGGGCTCCAGGGAGCTGTTTTTT. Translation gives CASSEGPAGSRELFF.

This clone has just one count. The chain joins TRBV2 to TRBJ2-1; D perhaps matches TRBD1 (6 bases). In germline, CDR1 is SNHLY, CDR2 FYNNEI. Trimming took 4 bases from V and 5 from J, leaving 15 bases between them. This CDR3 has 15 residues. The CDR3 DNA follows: TGTGCCAGCAGTGTTAGGACAGTATCGAACAATGAGCAGTTCTTC. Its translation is CASSVRTVSNNEQFF.

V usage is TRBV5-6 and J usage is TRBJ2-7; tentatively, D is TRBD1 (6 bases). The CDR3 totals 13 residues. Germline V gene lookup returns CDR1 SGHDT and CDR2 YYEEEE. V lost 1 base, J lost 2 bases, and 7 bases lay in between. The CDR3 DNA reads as TGTGCCAGCAGCTTGAACAGGGCCTACGAGCAGTACTTC. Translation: CASSLNRAYEQYF.

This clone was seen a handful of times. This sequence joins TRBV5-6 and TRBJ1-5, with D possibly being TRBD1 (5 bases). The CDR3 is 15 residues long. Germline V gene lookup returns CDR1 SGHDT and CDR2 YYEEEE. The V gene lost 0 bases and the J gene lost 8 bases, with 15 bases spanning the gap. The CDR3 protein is CASSLGSGQAEPQHF. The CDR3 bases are TGTGCCAGCAGCTTGGGCTCAGGACAAGCGGAGCCCCAGCATTTT.

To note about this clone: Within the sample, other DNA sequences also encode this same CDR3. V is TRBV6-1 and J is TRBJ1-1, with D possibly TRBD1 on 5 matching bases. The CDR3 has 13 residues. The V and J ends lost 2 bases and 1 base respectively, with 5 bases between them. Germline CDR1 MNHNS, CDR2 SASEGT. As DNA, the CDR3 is TGTGCCAGCAGTGAAACAGGGAACACTGAAGCTTTCTTT. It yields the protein CASSETGNTEAFF.

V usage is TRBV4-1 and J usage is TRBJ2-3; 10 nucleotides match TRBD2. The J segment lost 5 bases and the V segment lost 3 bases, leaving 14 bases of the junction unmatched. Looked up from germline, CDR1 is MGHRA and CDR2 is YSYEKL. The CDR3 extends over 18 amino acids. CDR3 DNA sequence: TGCGCCAGCAGCCACTTCGATCTAGCGGGAGTCGGTAAAGATACGCAGTATTTT. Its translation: CASSHFDLAGVGKDTQYF.